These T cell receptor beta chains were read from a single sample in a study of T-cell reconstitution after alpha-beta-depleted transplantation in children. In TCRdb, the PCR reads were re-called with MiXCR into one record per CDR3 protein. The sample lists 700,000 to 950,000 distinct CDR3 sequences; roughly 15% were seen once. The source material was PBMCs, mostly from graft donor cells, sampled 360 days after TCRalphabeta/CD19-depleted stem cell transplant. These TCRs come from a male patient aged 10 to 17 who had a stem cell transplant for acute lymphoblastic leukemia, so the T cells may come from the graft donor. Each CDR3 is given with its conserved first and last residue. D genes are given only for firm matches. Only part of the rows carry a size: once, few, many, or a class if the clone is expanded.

cdr3_nt: TGTGCCAGCAGTGCGACGGGTTCTCGTCCCCAGCATTTT
cdr3_aa: CASSATGSRPQHF
clone_size: few
j_call: TRBJ1-5
v_call: TRBV27
d_call: NA

cdr3_nt: TGTGCCAGCAGCTCCCTCCGGACCGGGGGTAAAGGCTACACCTTC
cdr3_aa: CASSSLRTGGKGYTF
clone_size: few
j_call: TRBJ1-2
v_call: TRBV7-9
d_call: NA

cdr3_nt: TGTGCCAGCATATCCCGGGAGGGCCTAGGAGAGACCCAGTACTTC
cdr3_aa: CASISREGLGETQYF
clone_size: many
j_call: TRBJ2-5
v_call: TRBV12-3/TRBV12-4
d_call: TRBD2

cdr3_nt: TGCAGTGCTAGTTGCGTCGTGGCGACTAGCGGAGCCCCATGTATCGAGCAGTACTTC
cdr3_aa: CSASCVVATSGAPCIEQYF
clone_size: NA
j_call: TRBJ2-7
v_call: TRBV20-1
d_call: TRBD2

cdr3_nt: TGTGCCAGCAGCGTAGGCGGTAGCGGGAGAGGCACAGATACGCAGTATTTT
cdr3_aa: CASSVGGSGRGTDTQYF
clone_size: NA
j_call: TRBJ2-3
v_call: TRBV9
d_call: TRBD2

cdr3_nt: TGCGCCAGCAGCTTGGCCCCAGAGTTCTCCTACGAGCAGTACTTC
cdr3_aa: CASSLAPEFSYEQYF
clone_size: NA
j_call: TRBJ2-7
v_call: TRBV5-1
d_call: NA

cdr3_nt: TGTGCCATCAGTGTGGCCAGTTCTAACTATGGCTACACCTTC
cdr3_aa: CAISVASSNYGYTF
clone_size: many
j_call: TRBJ1-2
v_call: TRBV10-3
d_call: NA

cdr3_nt: TGTGCCAGCAGTTCAGGGCCAGAAATTATGTCCTACAATGAGCAGTTCTTC
cdr3_aa: CASSSGPEIMSYNEQFF
clone_size: few
j_call: TRBJ2-1
v_call: TRBV12-3/TRBV12-4
d_call: NA

cdr3_nt: TGTGCCAGCAGTTCGGCGGCGACTCATTACGAGCAGTACTTC
cdr3_aa: CASSSAATHYEQYF
clone_size: few
j_call: TRBJ2-7
v_call: TRBV25-1
d_call: NA

cdr3_nt: TGTGCCAGTTCAAGCGGGAGGGCCGACGAGCAGTACTTC
cdr3_aa: CASSSGRADEQYF
clone_size: few
j_call: TRBJ2-7
v_call: TRBV7-9
d_call: TRBD2

cdr3_nt: TGTGCCAGCAGTTATGAAGGGGCAGCTAAAGAGACCCAGTACTTC
cdr3_aa: CASSYEGAAKETQYF
clone_size: few
j_call: TRBJ2-5
v_call: TRBV6-5
d_call: NA

cdr3_nt: TGCGCCAGCAGCTTGTCGGCATTATCTGGAAACACCATATATTTT
cdr3_aa: CASSLSALSGNTIYF
clone_size: NA
j_call: TRBJ1-3
v_call: TRBV5-1
d_call: NA

cdr3_nt: TGTGCCAGCAGCCGACCCGACAGGGGGCTGGGAAATGAGCAGTTCTTC
cdr3_aa: CASSRPDRGLGNEQFF
clone_size: NA
j_call: TRBJ2-1
v_call: TRBV7-8
d_call: TRBD1

cdr3_nt: TGCGCCAGCAGCCAAGCGACTAGAACCGGGGAGCTGTTTTTT
cdr3_aa: CASSQATRTGELFF
clone_size: NA
j_call: TRBJ2-2
v_call: TRBV4-1
d_call: NA

cdr3_nt: TGCGCCAGCAGCTTGGGGTTACTTGACAGGGATGATACGCAGTATTTT
cdr3_aa: CASSLGLLDRDDTQYF
clone_size: few
j_call: TRBJ2-3
v_call: TRBV5-1
d_call: TRBD1

cdr3_nt: TGTGCCAGCAGCGTGTCCCGGACACTGACAGATACGCAGTATTTT
cdr3_aa: CASSVSRTLTDTQYF
clone_size: NA
j_call: TRBJ2-3
v_call: TRBV9
d_call: NA

cdr3_nt: TGCAGCGTTGAGATTGGGGGGCCCCTTGGCGAGCAGTACTTC
cdr3_aa: CSVEIGGPLGEQYF
clone_size: many
j_call: TRBJ2-7
v_call: TRBV29-1
d_call: NA

cdr3_nt: TGTGCCAGCAGCCAAGTTAGTCGCAATGAGCAGTTCTTC
cdr3_aa: CASSQVSRNEQFF
clone_size: NA
j_call: TRBJ2-1
v_call: TRBV14
d_call: NA

cdr3_nt: TGTGCCAGCAGCGCCGGAGGGACAGGGAGTTACGAGCAGTACTTC
cdr3_aa: CASSAGGTGSYEQYF
clone_size: NA
j_call: TRBJ2-7
v_call: TRBV25-1
d_call: TRBD1

cdr3_nt: TGCGCCAGCAGTCTTGCTCCAGGGTCCGACTCTGGAAACACCATATATTTT
cdr3_aa: CASSLAPGSDSGNTIYF
clone_size: few
j_call: TRBJ1-3
v_call: TRBV5-1
d_call: NA

cdr3_nt: TGTGCCATTGGCACCGGGACAGGGAGTCAGCCCCAGCATTTT
cdr3_aa: CAIGTGTGSQPQHF
clone_size: NA
j_call: TRBJ1-5
v_call: TRBV10-3
d_call: TRBD1

cdr3_nt: TGTGCCAGCAGTCAGACAGGGGGGTATGGCTACACCTTC
cdr3_aa: CASSQTGGYGYTF
clone_size: many
j_call: TRBJ1-2
v_call: TRBV7-6
d_call: TRBD1

cdr3_nt: TGTGCCAGCAGCCACACTACAGGGTTCGGGGCCAACGTCCTGACTTTC
cdr3_aa: CASSHTTGFGANVLTF
clone_size: few
j_call: TRBJ2-6
v_call: TRBV7-3
d_call: NA

cdr3_nt: TGTGCCAGCTCACCCAGGCCTCGGCGGGAGATCCACGAGCAGTACTTC
cdr3_aa: CASSPRPRREIHEQYF
clone_size: few
j_call: TRBJ2-7
v_call: TRBV18
d_call: TRBD2

cdr3_nt: TGTGCCACCAGGGGGACAGGGGAAGGATACGAGCAGTACTTC
cdr3_aa: CATRGTGEGYEQYF
clone_size: NA
j_call: TRBJ2-7
v_call: TRBV24-1
d_call: TRBD1

cdr3_nt: TGTGCCAGCAGCTTGGACATTCGGAATGAGCAGTTCTTC
cdr3_aa: CASSLDIRNEQFF
clone_size: many
j_call: TRBJ2-1
v_call: TRBV5-5
d_call: NA

cdr3_nt: TGCGCCAGCAGCCACGGATTCCGGGACAGGCAATTAGGCGAGCAGTACTTC
cdr3_aa: CASSHGFRDRQLGEQYF
clone_size: NA
j_call: TRBJ2-7
v_call: TRBV4-1
d_call: TRBD1

cdr3_nt: TGTGCCAGCAGTCCGACCGCGGGGTGGGAGCAGTACTTC
cdr3_aa: CASSPTAGWEQYF
clone_size: NA
j_call: TRBJ2-7
v_call: TRBV27
d_call: NA

cdr3_nt: TGTGCCAGCAGTGAGGGGCTAGTGGGTGAGCAGTTCTTC
cdr3_aa: CASSEGLVGEQFF
clone_size: few
j_call: TRBJ2-1
v_call: TRBV6-1
d_call: NA

cdr3_nt: TGTGCCAGCAGCCCCTGGGCGGGAGCGGAAGAGACCCAGTACTTC
cdr3_aa: CASSPWAGAEETQYF
clone_size: NA
j_call: TRBJ2-5
v_call: TRBV7-9
d_call: TRBD2

cdr3_nt: TGTGCCAGCAGGCAAAGGGGAATAGATACGCAGTATTTT
cdr3_aa: CASRQRGIDTQYF
clone_size: many
j_call: TRBJ2-3
v_call: TRBV5-8
d_call: NA

cdr3_nt: TGTGCCAGCAGCTTATTAGGCAGGGGAGAGGAAAAACTGTTTTTT
cdr3_aa: CASSLLGRGEEKLFF
clone_size: few
j_call: TRBJ1-4
v_call: TRBV7-9
d_call: NA

cdr3_nt: TGTGCCAGCAGCCCGCGGGGACTAGCGGGGGGGCGTGAGCAGTTCTTC
cdr3_aa: CASSPRGLAGGREQFF
clone_size: few
j_call: TRBJ2-1
v_call: TRBV7-2
d_call: TRBD2

cdr3_nt: TGCGCCAGCAGGAAGCGGGAGGATTACGAGCAGTACTTC
cdr3_aa: CASRKREDYEQYF
clone_size: many
j_call: TRBJ2-7
v_call: TRBV5-1
d_call: TRBD2

cdr3_nt: TGTGCCAGCAGCCGGACCGGGACTACTGACAATGAGCAGTTCTTC
cdr3_aa: CASSRTGTTDNEQFF
clone_size: few
j_call: TRBJ2-1
v_call: TRBV7-9
d_call: TRBD2

cdr3_nt: TGTGCCATCAGTGAGGACGGGGGAAATCAGCCCCAGCATTTT
cdr3_aa: CAISEDGGNQPQHF
clone_size: NA
j_call: TRBJ1-5
v_call: TRBV10-3
d_call: NA

cdr3_nt: TGTGCCAGCAGTGGCCCTGGGCGGGTTAGCGAGCAGTACTTC
cdr3_aa: CASSGPGRVSEQYF
clone_size: NA
j_call: TRBJ2-7
v_call: TRBV28
d_call: NA

cdr3_nt: TGCAGTGCCCTTGGACAGAGCTGGCGTTTTTCTGATCAGCCCCAGCATTTT
cdr3_aa: CSALGQSWRFSDQPQHF
clone_size: many
j_call: TRBJ1-5
v_call: TRBV20-1
d_call: NA

cdr3_nt: TGTGCCAGCAGTACCCCGGCAACGAGGAACACTGAAGCTTTCTTT
cdr3_aa: CASSTPATRNTEAFF
clone_size: NA
j_call: TRBJ1-1
v_call: TRBV6-1
d_call: NA

cdr3_nt: TGTGCCAGCAGCCCGCTGGGGGACAGCTACGAGCAGTACTTC
cdr3_aa: CASSPLGDSYEQYF
clone_size: NA
j_call: TRBJ2-7
v_call: TRBV7-9
d_call: TRBD1

cdr3_nt: TGTGCCAGCAGCCCCCCCGGAGGGAGGGCCAAAAACATTCAGTACTTC
cdr3_aa: CASSPPGGRAKNIQYF
clone_size: NA
j_call: TRBJ2-4
v_call: TRBV7-8
d_call: NA

cdr3_nt: TGCAGTGCTAGACTCAGGATGAACACCGGGGAGCTGTTTTTT
cdr3_aa: CSARLRMNTGELFF
clone_size: once
j_call: TRBJ2-2
v_call: TRBV20-1
d_call: NA

cdr3_nt: TGCGCCAGCAGCTCGTTGACTAGCGGGAGGGCAGATACGCAGTATTTT
cdr3_aa: CASSSLTSGRADTQYF
clone_size: many
j_call: TRBJ2-3
v_call: TRBV5-1
d_call: TRBD2

cdr3_nt: TGTGCCAGCAGTCAGCGGGAGGGCTACGAGCAGTACTTC
cdr3_aa: CASSQREGYEQYF
clone_size: NA
j_call: TRBJ2-7
v_call: TRBV27
d_call: TRBD2

cdr3_nt: TGTGCCAGCAGTGTAGAAATGGACAGGGGACACGATCGGGACTTC
cdr3_aa: CASSVEMDRGHDRDF
clone_size: few
j_call: TRBJ2-5
v_call: TRBV6-1
d_call: TRBD1

cdr3_nt: TGCAGTGCTCGGGACACTGGGTCCTACGAGCAGTACTTC
cdr3_aa: CSARDTGSYEQYF
clone_size: NA
j_call: TRBJ2-7
v_call: TRBV20-1
d_call: NA

cdr3_nt: TGTGCCAGCACCCCGGGACTAGCGGGACCAGGGCCATTTGGCGATACGCAGTATTTT
cdr3_aa: CASTPGLAGPGPFGDTQYF
clone_size: NA
j_call: TRBJ2-3
v_call: TRBV12-3/TRBV12-4
d_call: TRBD2

cdr3_nt: TGCGCCAGCAGCTTGGGCCCAGGAGCGGGGCGCCCCGCAGATACGCAGTATTTT
cdr3_aa: CASSLGPGAGRPADTQYF
clone_size: few
j_call: TRBJ2-3
v_call: TRBV5-1
d_call: TRBD2

cdr3_nt: TGTGCCAGCAGTTCCTGGACAGGCCACTACGAGCAGTACTTC
cdr3_aa: CASSSWTGHYEQYF
clone_size: NA
j_call: TRBJ2-7
v_call: TRBV12-3/TRBV12-4
d_call: TRBD1

cdr3_nt: TGTGCCAGCAGGACCGTCAATCAGCCCCAGCATTTT
cdr3_aa: CASRTVNQPQHF
clone_size: many
j_call: TRBJ1-5
v_call: TRBV2
d_call: NA